This paragraph reports one TCR beta chain. This CDR3 comprises 17 residues. Germline CDR1 reads SGHRS; CDR2 reads YFSETQ. The V end was cut by 0 bases, the J end by 0 bases, with 15 bases between. Participants were placed into cohorts based on the clinical history they reported. In the study's own analysis: Cell counts per sample came from amplifying reference gene primers. The repertoire was sequenced with immunoSEQ multiplex PCR; TCRdb's copy has only in-frame clones and lacks some. The DNA gave D and trimming, while V, J and clone size come from that table. The sample yields over 400,000 clones, more than 85% seen once. These data belong to a study of blood T cell repertoires in COVID-19. Study-wide context: From the United States, Italy and Spain came samples of acute and convalescent COVID-19. T cells, B-cell-depleted T cells, or PBMCs supplied cDNA or gDNA.

This sequence was found in a woman aged 60-70 years who had recovered from COVID-19. The chain has TRBV5-1 and TRBJ2-5, with a possible D match to TRBD1 (6 bases). Sequencing input: PBMCs or T cells enriched from blood (not recorded which). DNA of the CDR3: TGCGCCAGCAGCTTGGGAGGGACACTACTTTACCAAGAGACCCAGTACTTC. Translating gives CASSLGGTLLYQETQYF.